The present TCR beta chain was sequenced within a study of blood T cell repertoires in COVID-19. As for the study in general: Sources were T cells, B-cell-depleted T cells, or PBMCs; the material itself was cDNA or gDNA.

The V end lost 0 bases, the J end lost 2 bases, and 9 bases lay between the germline ends. Germline CDR1 is SGDLS and CDR2 is YYNGEE. This CDR3 spans 14 amino acids. Profiled with immunoSEQ multiplex PCR; TCRdb holds only in-frame clones, not every one. The table lists under 150,000 clones, roughly 88% of them singletons. This clone has only a few counts. Other DNA sequences from this sample encode an identical CDR3 as well. The rearrangement uses TRBV9 and TRBJ2-7; unclear D gene. This clonotype originated in a woman in her 70s who had recovered from COVID-19. The sequenced sample was peripheral blood. This chain's CDR3 is CASSVGSVPYEQYF. DNA of the CDR3: TGTGCCAGCAGCGTAGGCAGCGTCCCCTACGAGCAGTACTTC.